Listed below are T cell receptor beta chains from one sample, sequenced in a study of OX40 agonist ivuxolimab in advanced cancers. Assay: immunoSEQ multiplex PCR; the TCRdb copy retains only in-frame clones and omits some. The table lists some 74,000 clones, approximately 82% of them singletons. Material: CD4+ or CD8+ T cells sorted from blood, obtained in a trial of the OX40 agonist ivuxolimab. Source of these receptors: an adult with an advanced solid tumor such as melanoma, head and neck, liver or kidney cancer. CDR3s include the opening cysteine and the closing phenylalanine or tryptophan. A D gene is named only where the DNA matches it firmly. Clone size is shown for a subset of rows, as once, few, many or a class of expanded clone.

v_call	j_call	cdr3_length	d_call	clone_size	cdr3_aa	cdr3_nt
TRBV4-2	TRBJ2-5	17	TRBD2	NA	CASSHGGPSGGGETQYF	TGTGCCAGCAGCCACGGCGGACCTAGCGGGGGAGGGGAGACCCAGTACTTC
TRBV28	TRBJ1-3	15	TRBD1	once	CASSSGQYSGNTIYF	TGTGCCAGCAGTTCGGGACAGTACTCGGGAAACACCATATATTTT
TRBV2	TRBJ1-6	13	NA	NA	CASNRDYNSPLHF	TGTGCCAGCAACAGGGACTATAATTCACCCCTCCACTTT
TRBV19	TRBJ1-5	15	TRBD1	NA	CASRSGQVSNQPQHF	TGTGCCAGTAGATCGGGACAGGTCAGCAATCAGCCCCAGCATTTT
TRBV23-1	TRBJ1-3	14	NA	NA	CASSQSSTGNTIYF	TGCGCCAGCAGTCAATCCAGCACTGGAAACACCATATATTTT
TRBV28	TRBJ2-3	15	NA	NA	CASSPQDSYTDTQYF	TGTGCCAGCAGTCCTCAGGACAGTTACACAGATACGCAGTATTTT
TRBV4-1	TRBJ2-3	16	NA	NA	CASSQDLRPLFHTQYF	TGCGCCAGCAGCCAAGATCTAAGGCCACTATTTCATACGCAGTATTTT
TRBV28	TRBJ2-5	13	NA	NA	CASSSPSRETQYF	TGTGCCAGCAGCAGTCCTAGTCGAGAGACCCAGTACTTC
TRBV5-4	TRBJ2-3	16	NA	NA	CASSLYLDRGTDTQYF	TGTGCCAGCAGCTTGTATCTGGACCGAGGCACAGATACGCAGTATTTT
TRBV7-2	TRBJ2-2	17	NA	NA	CASSLSQVISATGELFF	TGTGCCAGCAGCCTTTCACAGGTTATAAGCGCCACCGGGGAGCTGTTTTTT
TRBV7-9	TRBJ2-3	14	NA	NA	CASSLAASTDTQYF	TGTGCCAGCAGCTTAGCAGCAAGCACAGATACGCAGTATTTT
TRBV18	TRBJ2-7	15	NA	NA	CASSPIPNSGVAQYF	TGTGCCAGCTCCCCTATACCCAATTCGGGTGTGGCGCAGTACTTC
TRBV6-5	TRBJ2-3	13	NA	NA	CASSSGGANTQYF	TGTGCCAGCAGTTCCGGTGGGGCAAATACGCAGTATTTT
TRBV4-1	TRBJ1-1	14	NA	few	CASLDPTSNTEAFF	TGCGCCAGCCTGGACCCGACATCGAACACTGAAGCTTTCTTT